The source of this TCR beta chain is a study of T cell repertoires in cytomegalovirus infection. This clonotype showed up just a few times. Its antigen is not identified. The germline CDR1 and CDR2 sequences are LGHNA and YSLEER. The CDR3 has 15 residues. Unmatched junction bases numbered 0, after V lost 1 base and J lost 2 bases. TCRdb reprocessed the reads via MiXCR and lists one record per CDR3 protein. The table shows about 570,000 distinct CDR3 sequences, with roughly 43% occurring only once. This sequence was found in a human donor in good health (CMV status not recorded). Some clones in this sample may be carry-over from other donors' samples. The V and J genes are TRBV4-3 and TRBJ2-7; 12 bases line up with TRBD2. Sequenced material: cultured PBMCs, taken from culture after CMV antigen stimulation. CDR3: CASSQGTSGTYEQYF. The CDR3 bases are TGCGCCAGCAGCCAAGGGACTAGCGGGACCTACGAGCAGTACTTC.